These 6 T cell receptor beta chains came from one sample sequenced in a study of T cells after yellow fever vaccination. TCRdb called the 5' RACE reads again in MiXCR, with one record for every CDR3 protein. The sample lists some 500,000 distinct CDR3 sequences, approximately 15% occurring once. This material consisted of PBMCs, taken on the day of the yellow fever booster vaccination. The source of these receptors is a man aged 30-40 years who received the YFV17D yellow fever vaccine.

This clonotype was seen many times. The chain employs TRBV20-1 and TRBJ2-1, with a weak D call TRBD2 (6 bases). V lost 0 bases and J 3 bases, leaving 15 bases between the germline ends. CDR1 and CDR2 (germline): DFQATT, SNEGSKA (reference sequence). The CDR3 totals 16 residues. The CDR3: CSARDRSGENYNEQFF. The CDR3 DNA sequence: TGCAGTGCTAGAGATCGATCGGGGGAAAACTACAATGAGCAGTTCTTC.

This clonotype has at least ten counts. The chain is built from TRBV15 and TRBJ2-3; TRBD1 aligns across 7 bases. Germline lookup yields CDR1 LNHNV and CDR2 YYDKDF (reference sequence). The CDR3 extends over 15 amino acids. V trimming: 2 bases; J trimming: 3 bases; junction bases outside the gene matches: 5. The CDR3 coding sequence is TGTGCCACCAGCAGAAACAGGGGATTTACAGATACGCAGTATTTT. Protein product: CATSRNRGFTDTQYF. Full variable domain (outside the CDR3, taken from reference TRBV15 and TRBJ2-3): DAMVIQNPRYQVTQFGKPVTLSCSQTLNHNVMYWYQQKSSQAPKLLFHYYDKDFNNEADTPDNFQSRRPNTSFCFLDIRSPGLGDTAMYLCATSRNRGFTDTQYFGPGTRLTVL.

J is TRBJ2-4 and V is TRBV14; 7 nucleotides line up with TRBD1. V shed 1 base and J 13 bases; nucleotides not matched to a gene: 4. CDR1 is SGHDN, CDR2 FVKESK, per germline. There are 12 residues in the CDR3. The CDR3 bases are TGTGCCAGCAGCCAAGGGACAGGACAGCAGTACTTC. Its translation is CASSQGTGQQYF.

The rearrangement uses TRBV12-3 or TRBV12-4 and TRBJ2-1, with 12 bases matching TRBD1. The CDR3 has 16 amino acids. J gave up 8 bases and V 5 bases, and 10 bases lay outside the gene matches. CDR3 region: CASSARSGQGADEQFF. CDR3 in DNA: TGTGCCAGCAGTGCGCGTTCGGGACAGGGGGCGGATGAGCAGTTCTTC.

This chain joins TRBV23-1 and TRBJ2-2, with TRBD1 as a possible D gene (6 bases). TRBV23-1 has ORF status, its function being uncertain. The CDR3 extends over 17 amino acids. V shed 3 bases and J shed 0 bases, with 14 bases lying between them. The CDR3 protein is CASSHPKGHSNTGELFF. The CDR3 DNA reads as TGCGCCAGCAGTCACCCCAAGGGACACTCGAACACCGGGGAGCTGTTTTTT.

This clonotype was recorded a few times. The rearrangement uses TRBV7-2 and TRBJ2-7, with D maybe TRBD2 (6 bases). Germline assignment: CDR1 SGHTA and CDR2 FQGNSA. Trimming shortened V by 7 bases and J by 4 bases, and 14 bases separated the two germline ends. This CDR3 is 13 amino acids long. CDR3 in DNA: TGTGCCAGCACGCCGGGGACTTCTTACGAGCAGTACTTC. Translation gives CASTPGTSYEQYF.